This T cell receptor (beta chain) came from a study of blood T cell repertoires in COVID-19. Study-level information: Sites across the United States, Italy and Spain contributed samples from acute and convalescent COVID-19. PBMCs, B-cell-depleted T cells, or T cells provided the cDNA or gDNA that made up the material.

Original analysis: It was from reference gene primer amplification that nucleated cell counts were estimated. Profiling relied on immunoSEQ multiplex PCR, and the TCRdb table lists in-frame clones only, not all of them. V and J calls plus clone size are reproduced from that table; the DNA served to infer D and trimming. This sample has some 70,000 clones; 80% to 90% occur once, and the top ten carry 2.5% to 3%. The V gene's germline CDR1 is SGHRS and CDR2 YFSETQ. The CDR3 consists of 15 residues. The V and J ends lost 4 bases and 0 bases, in that order; junction bases with no gene match: 2. The sequence was collected from a man between 50 and 59 years old with acute or convalescent COVID-19. Sequences were obtained from peripheral blood. The chain couples TRBV5-1 to TRBJ2-3, with TRBD2 identical over 10 bases. The CDR3 nucleotides are TGCGCCAGCAGCCTGACTAGCGGGAGCACAGATACGCAGTATTTT. It encodes CASSLTSGSTDTQYF.